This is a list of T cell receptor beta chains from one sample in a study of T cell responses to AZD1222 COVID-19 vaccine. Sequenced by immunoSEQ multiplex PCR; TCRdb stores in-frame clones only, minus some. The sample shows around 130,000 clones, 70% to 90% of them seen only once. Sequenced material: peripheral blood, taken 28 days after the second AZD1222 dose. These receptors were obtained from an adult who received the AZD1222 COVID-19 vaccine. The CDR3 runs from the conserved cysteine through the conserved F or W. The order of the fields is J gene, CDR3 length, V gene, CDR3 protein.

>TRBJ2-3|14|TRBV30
CAWGKGGDTDTQYF
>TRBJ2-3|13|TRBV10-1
CASRQGGTDTQYF
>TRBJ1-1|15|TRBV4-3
CASSRTLLENTEAFF
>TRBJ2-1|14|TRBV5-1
CASSSAGEPKVQFF
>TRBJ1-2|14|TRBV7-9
CASSPRGLYYGYTF
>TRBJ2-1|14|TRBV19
CASSTRGGYNEQFF
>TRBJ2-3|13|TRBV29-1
CSVGTGGTDTQYF
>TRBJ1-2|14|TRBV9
CASSLTGTAYGYTF
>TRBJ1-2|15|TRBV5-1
CASSTSSGQGIGYTF
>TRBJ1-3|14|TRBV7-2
CASSLPGAGNTIYF
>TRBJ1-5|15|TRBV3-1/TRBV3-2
CASSQDVGENQPQHF
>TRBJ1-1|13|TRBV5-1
CASSSPRGTEAFF
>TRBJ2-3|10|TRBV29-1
CSVGSDTQYF
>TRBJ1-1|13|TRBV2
CASGSGEPAEAFF
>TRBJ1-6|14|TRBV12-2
CASRSPGVTSPLHF
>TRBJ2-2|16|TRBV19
CASSLRTGTDTGELFF
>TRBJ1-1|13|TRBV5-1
CASSLEIGDRAFF
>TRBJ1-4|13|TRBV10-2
CASRQGAEEKLFF
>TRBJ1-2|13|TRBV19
CASSTLDFYGYTF
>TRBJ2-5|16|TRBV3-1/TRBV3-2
CASSQVSTGRRETQYF
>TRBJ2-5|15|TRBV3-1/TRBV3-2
CASSQAQAGKETQYF
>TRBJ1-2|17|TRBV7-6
CASSFPGTMEKDYGYTF
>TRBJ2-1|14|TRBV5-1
CASSLGQGWGEQFF
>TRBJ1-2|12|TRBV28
CASSYSGYGYTF
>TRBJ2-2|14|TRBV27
CASSFLPNTGELFF
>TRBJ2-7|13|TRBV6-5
CASSSPLEFEQYF
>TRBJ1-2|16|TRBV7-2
CASSWTGNLENYGYTF
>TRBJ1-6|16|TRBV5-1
CASAAGGLSYNSPLHF
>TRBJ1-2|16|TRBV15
CATSRETGAGLYGYTF